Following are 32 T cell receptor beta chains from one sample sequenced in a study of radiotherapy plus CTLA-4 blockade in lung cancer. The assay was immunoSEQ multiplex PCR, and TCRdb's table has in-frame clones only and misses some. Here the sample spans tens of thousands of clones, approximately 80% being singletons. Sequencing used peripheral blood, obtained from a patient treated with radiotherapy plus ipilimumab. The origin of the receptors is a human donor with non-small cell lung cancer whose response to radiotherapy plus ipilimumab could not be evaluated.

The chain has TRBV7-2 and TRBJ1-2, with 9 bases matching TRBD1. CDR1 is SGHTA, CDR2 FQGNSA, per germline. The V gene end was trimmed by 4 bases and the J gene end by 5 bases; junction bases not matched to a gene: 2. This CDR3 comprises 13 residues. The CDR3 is CASSSGQGYGYTF. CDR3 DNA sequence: TGTGCCAGCAGCTCAGGACAGGGGTATGGCTACACCTTC.

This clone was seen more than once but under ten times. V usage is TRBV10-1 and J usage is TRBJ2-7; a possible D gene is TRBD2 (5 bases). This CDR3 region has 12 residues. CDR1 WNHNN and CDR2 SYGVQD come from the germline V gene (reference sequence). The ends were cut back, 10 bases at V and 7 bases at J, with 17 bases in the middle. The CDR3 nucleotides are TGCGCCAACCAAGACCCTCGCGGGGAGCAGTACTTC. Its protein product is CANQDPRGEQYF.

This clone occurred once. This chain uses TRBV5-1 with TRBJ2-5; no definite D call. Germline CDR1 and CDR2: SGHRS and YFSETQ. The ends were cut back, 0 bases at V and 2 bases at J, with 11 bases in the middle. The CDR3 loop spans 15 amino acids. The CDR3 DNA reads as TGCGCCAGCAGCTTGGCCAGGTCAGGTCAAGAGACCCAGTACTTC. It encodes CASSLARSGQETQYF.

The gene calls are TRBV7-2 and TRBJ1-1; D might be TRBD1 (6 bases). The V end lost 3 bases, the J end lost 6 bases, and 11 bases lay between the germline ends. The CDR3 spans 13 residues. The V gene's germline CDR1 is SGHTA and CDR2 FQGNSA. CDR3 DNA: TGTGCCAGCAGCTTTACAGGGATCGCTGAAGCTTTCTTT. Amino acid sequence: CASSFTGIAEAFF.

The CDR3, as DNA: TGTGCCAGCTCACCACTTATCGGAAGGCGGGACAATGAGCAGTTCTTC. Translating gives CASSPLIGRRDNEQFF. The gene calls are TRBV18 and TRBJ2-1, with a tentative D call TRBD2 (5 bases). Trimming cost V 1 base and J 5 bases, with 15 bases left between them. This CDR3 is 16 amino acids long. CDR1 is KGHSH, CDR2 LQKENI, per germline.

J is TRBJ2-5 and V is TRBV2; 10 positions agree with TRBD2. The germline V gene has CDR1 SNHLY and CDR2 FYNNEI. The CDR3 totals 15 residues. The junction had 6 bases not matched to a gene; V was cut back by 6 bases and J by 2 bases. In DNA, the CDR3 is TGTGCCAGCAGCTTCCTAGCGGGGGAGCAAGAGACCCAGTACTTC. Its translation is CASSFLAGEQETQYF.

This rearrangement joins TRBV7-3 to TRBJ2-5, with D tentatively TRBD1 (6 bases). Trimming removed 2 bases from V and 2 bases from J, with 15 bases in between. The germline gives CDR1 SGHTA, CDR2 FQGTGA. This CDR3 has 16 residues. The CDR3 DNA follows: TGTGCCAGCAGCTTAGGAACGAGGGGGTGGCAAGAGACCCAGTACTTC. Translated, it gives CASSLGTRGWQETQYF. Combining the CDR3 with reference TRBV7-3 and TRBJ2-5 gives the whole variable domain GAGVSQTPSNKVTEKGKYVELRCDPISGHTALYWYRQSLGQGPEFLIYFQGTGAADDSGLPNDRFFAVRPEGSVSTLKIQRTERGDSAVYLCASSLGTRGWQETQYFGPGTRLLVL.

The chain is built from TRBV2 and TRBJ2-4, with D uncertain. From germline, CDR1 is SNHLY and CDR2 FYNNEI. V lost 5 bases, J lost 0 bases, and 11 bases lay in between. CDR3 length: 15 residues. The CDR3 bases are TGTGCCAGCAGTCCCCTACTCGAAGCCAAAAACATTCAGTACTTC. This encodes CASSPLLEAKNIQYF.

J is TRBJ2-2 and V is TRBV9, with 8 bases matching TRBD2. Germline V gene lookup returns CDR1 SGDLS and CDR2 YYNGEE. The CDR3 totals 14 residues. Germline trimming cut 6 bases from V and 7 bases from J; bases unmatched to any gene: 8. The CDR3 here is CASTTLAGHGELFF. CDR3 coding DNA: TGTGCCAGCACGACCCTAGCGGGCCACGGGGAGCTGTTTTTT.

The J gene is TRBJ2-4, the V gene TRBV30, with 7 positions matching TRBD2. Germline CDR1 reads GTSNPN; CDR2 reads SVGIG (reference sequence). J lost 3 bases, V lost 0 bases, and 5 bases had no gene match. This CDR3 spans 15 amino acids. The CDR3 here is CAWSVRTRNKNIQYF. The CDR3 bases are TGTGCCTGGAGTGTGAGGACTAGGAACAAAAACATTCAGTACTTC.

The CDR3 bases are TGTGCCAGTAGTACTCGGACAGGGAATCAGCCCCAGCATTTT. It specifies CASSTRTGNQPQHF. This sequence joins TRBV19 and TRBJ1-5, with 8 bases that match TRBD1. Unmatched junction bases numbered 3, after V lost 4 bases and J lost 4 bases. This CDR3 is 14 amino acids long. Germline V gene data show CDR1 as LNHDA and CDR2 as SQIVND (reference sequence).

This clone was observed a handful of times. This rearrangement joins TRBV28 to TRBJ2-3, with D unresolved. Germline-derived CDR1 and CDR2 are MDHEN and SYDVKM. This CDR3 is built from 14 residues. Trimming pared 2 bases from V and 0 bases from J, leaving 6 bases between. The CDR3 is CASSLMGSTDTQYF. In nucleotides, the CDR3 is TGTGCCAGCAGTTTAATGGGCAGCACAGATACGCAGTATTTT. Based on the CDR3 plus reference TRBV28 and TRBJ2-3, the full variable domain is DVKVTQSSRYLVKRTGEKVFLECVQDMDHENMFWYRQDPGLGLRLIYFSYDVKMKEKGDIPEGYSVSREKKERFSLILESASTNQTSMYLCASSLMGSTDTQYFGPGTRLTVL.

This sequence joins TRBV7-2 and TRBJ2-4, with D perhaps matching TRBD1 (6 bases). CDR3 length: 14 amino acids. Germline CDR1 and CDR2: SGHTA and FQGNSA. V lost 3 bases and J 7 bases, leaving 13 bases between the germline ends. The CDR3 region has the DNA TGTGCCAGCAGCTTGAACAGGGTTTCGAACATTCAGTACTTC. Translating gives CASSLNRVSNIQYF.

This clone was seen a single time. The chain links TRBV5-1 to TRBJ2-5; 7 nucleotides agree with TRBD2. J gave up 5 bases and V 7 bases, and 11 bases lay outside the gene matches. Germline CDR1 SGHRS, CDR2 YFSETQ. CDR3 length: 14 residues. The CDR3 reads CASAPVVSGETQYF. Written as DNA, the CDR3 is TGCGCCAGCGCCCCGGTGGTTAGCGGGGAGACCCAGTACTTC.

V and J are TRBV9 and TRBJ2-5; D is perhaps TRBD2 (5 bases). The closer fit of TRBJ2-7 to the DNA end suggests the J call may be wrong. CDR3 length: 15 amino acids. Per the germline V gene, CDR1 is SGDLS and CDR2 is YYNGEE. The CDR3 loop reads CASSVGGVPYYEQYF. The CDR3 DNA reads TGTGCCAGCAGCGTAGGGGGAGTCCCCTACTACGAGCAGTACTTC.

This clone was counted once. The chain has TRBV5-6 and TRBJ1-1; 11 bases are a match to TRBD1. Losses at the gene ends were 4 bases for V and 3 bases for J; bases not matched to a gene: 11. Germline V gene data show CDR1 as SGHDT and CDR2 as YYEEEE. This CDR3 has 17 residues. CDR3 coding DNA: TGTGCCAGCAGCAAGGACAGGGGGCGGGACTTGGACACTGAAGCTTTCTTT. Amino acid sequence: CASSKDRGRDLDTEAFF.

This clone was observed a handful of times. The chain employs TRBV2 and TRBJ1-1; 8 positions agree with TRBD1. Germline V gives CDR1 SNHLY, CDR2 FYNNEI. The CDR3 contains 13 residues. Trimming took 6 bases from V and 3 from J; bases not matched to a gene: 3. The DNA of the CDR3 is TGTGCCAGCAGAGTGACAGGGGACACTGAAGCTTTCTTT. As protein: CASRVTGDTEAFF.

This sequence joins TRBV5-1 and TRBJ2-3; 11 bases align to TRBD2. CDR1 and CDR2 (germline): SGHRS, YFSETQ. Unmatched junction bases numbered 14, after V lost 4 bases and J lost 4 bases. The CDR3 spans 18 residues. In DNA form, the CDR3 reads TGCGCCAGCAGCCCAACCGGAGATAGCGGGGGGGTCGCAGATACGCAGTATTTT. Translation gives CASSPTGDSGGVADTQYF. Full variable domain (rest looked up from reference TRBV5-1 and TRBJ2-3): KAGVTQTPRYLIKTRGQQVTLSCSPISGHRSVSWYQQTPGQGLQFLFEYFSETQRNKGNFPGRFSGRQFSNSRSEMNVSTLELGDSALYLCASSPTGDSGGVADTQYFGPGTRLTVL.

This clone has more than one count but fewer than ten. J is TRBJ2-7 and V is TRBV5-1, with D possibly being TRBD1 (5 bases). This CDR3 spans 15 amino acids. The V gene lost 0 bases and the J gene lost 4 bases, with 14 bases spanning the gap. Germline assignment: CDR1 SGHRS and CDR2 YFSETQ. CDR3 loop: CASSLVGSRGYEQYF. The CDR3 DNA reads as TGCGCCAGCAGCTTGGTGGGTAGTAGGGGTTACGAGCAGTACTTC.

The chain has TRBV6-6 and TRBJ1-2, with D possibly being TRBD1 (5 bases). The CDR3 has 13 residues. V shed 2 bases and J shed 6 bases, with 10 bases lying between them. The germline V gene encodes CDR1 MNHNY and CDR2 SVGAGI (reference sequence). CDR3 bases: TGTGCCAGCAGTTACCCACGGGGGGATGGCTACACCTTC. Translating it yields CASSYPRGDGYTF.

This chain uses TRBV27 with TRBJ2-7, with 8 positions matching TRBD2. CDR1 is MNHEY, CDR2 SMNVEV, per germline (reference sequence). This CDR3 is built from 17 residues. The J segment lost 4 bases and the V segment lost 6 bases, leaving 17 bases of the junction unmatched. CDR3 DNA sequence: TGTGCCAGCAGGAACCACCCATGGGGGACTAGTGGATACGAGCAGTACTTC. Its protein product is CASRNHPWGTSGYEQYF.

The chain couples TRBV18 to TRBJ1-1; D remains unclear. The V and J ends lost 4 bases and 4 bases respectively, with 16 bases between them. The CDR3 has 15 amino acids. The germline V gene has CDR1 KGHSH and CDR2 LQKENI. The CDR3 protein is CASSHGENAGTEAFF. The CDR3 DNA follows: TGTGCCAGCTCACACGGGGAAAACGCGGGCACTGAAGCTTTCTTT. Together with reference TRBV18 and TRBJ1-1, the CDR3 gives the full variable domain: NAGVMQNPRHLVRRRGQEARLRCSPMKGHSHVYWYRQLPEEGLKFMVYLQKENIIDESGMPKERFSAEFPKEGPSILRIQQVVRGDSAAYFCASSHGENAGTEAFFGQGTRLTVV.

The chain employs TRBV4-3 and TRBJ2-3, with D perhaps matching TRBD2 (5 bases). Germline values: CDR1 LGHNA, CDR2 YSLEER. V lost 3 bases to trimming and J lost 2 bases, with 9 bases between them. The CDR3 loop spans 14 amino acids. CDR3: CASSQERNTDTQYF. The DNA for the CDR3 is TGCGCCAGCAGCCAGGAGCGGAACACAGATACGCAGTATTTT.

Written as DNA, the CDR3 is TGCAGCGTGCACCGGACTCCGGGGGGCGGGGGGGTTTTGAGCAATCAGCCCCAGCATTTT. It translates to CSVHRTPGGGGVLSNQPQHF. The chain has TRBV29-1 and TRBJ1-5, with TRBD1 as a possible D gene (6 bases). The CDR3 has 20 amino acids. Between the trimmed V and J ends, which lost 6 bases and 1 base, there was a span of 31 bases. Germline loops: CDR1 SQVTM, CDR2 ANQGSEA.

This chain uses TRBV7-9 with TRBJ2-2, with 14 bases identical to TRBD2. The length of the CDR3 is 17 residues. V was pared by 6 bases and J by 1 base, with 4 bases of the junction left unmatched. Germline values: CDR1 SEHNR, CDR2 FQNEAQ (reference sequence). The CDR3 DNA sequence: TGTGCCAGCAGTCGACTAGCGGGAGGGGGGAACACCGGGGAGCTGTTTTTT. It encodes CASSRLAGGGNTGELFF.

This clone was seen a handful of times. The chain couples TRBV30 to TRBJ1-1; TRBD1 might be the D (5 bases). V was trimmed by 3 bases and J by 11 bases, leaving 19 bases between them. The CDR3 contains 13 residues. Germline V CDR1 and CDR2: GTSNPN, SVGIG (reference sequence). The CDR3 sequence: CAWSKGQGTMAFF. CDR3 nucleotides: TGTGCCTGGAGCAAAGGGCAGGGAACAATGGCTTTCTTT.

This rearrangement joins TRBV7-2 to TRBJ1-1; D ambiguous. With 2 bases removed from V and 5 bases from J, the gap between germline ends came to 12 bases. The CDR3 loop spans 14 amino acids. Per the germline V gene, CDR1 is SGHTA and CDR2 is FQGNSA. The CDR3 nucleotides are TGTGCCAGCAGCTTATCGGGAGGGCAAACTGAAGCTTTCTTT. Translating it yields CASSLSGGQTEAFF.

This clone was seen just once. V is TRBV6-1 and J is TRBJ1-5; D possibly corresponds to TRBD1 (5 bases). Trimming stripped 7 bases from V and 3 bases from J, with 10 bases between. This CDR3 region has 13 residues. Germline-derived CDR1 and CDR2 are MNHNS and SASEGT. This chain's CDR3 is CASTAGFNQPQHF. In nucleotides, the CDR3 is TGTGCCAGCACGGCAGGGTTCAATCAGCCCCAGCATTTT.

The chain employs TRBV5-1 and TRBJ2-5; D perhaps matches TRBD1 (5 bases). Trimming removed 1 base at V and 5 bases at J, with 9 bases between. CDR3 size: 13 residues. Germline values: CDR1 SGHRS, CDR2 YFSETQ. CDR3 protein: CASSLSRAETQYF. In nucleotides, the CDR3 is TGCGCCAGCAGCTTGAGCAGGGCCGAGACCCAGTACTTC.

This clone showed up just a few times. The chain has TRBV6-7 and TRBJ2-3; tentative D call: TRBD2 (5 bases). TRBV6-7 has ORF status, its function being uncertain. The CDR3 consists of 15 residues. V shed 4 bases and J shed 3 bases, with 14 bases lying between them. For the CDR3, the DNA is TGTGCCAGCAGTTCGCTCGCGGGCAAAACAGATACGCAGTATTTT. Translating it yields CASSSLAGKTDTQYF.

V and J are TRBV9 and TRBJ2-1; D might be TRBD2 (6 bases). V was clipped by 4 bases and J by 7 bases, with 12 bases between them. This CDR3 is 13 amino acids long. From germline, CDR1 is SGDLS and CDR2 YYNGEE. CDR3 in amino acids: CASSIEEGNEQFF. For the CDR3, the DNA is TGTGCCAGCAGCATAGAGGAGGGGAATGAGCAGTTCTTC. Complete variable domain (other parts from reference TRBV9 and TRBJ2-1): DSGVTQTPKHLITATGQRVTLRCSPRSGDLSVYWYQQSLDQGLQFLIQYYNGEERAKGNILERFSAQQFPDLHSELNLSSLELGDSALYFCASSIEEGNEQFFGPGTRLTVL.

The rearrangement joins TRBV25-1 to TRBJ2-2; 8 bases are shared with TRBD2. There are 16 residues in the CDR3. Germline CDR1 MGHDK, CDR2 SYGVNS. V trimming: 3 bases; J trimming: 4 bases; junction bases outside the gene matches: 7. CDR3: CASSDVREELTGELFF. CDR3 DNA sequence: TGTGCCAGCAGTGATGTGCGGGAGGAACTCACCGGGGAGCTGTTTTTT.